These T cell receptor beta chains were read from a single sample in a study of blood T cell repertoires in COVID-19. Measured with immunoSEQ multiplex PCR; TCRdb has only the in-frame clones, and not every one. The repertoire includes some 110,000 clones, approximately 91% of them detected once, and around 5.5% sits in the top ten. Sequences were obtained from peripheral blood. These receptors came from a human donor in a cohort sampled during active COVID-19. Each CDR3 is given with its conserved first and last residue. A D gene is named only where the DNA matches it firmly. For some rows the clone size is stated as once, few or many, or as a class when expanded; others skip it.

V gene	D gene	J gene	clone size	CDR3 protein	CDR3 DNA
TRBV25-1	TRBD2	TRBJ2-1	once	CASSELASGSINEQFF	TGTGCCAGCAGTGAATTGGCTAGCGGGAGTATCAATGAGCAGTTCTTC
TRBV19	NA	TRBJ2-7	NA	CASSIGQGYEQYF	TGTGCCAGTAGTATAGGCCAGGGCTACGAGCAGTACTTC
TRBV27	NA	TRBJ1-1	NA	CASSFRGSSGGAFF	TGTGCCAGCAGTTTTCGGGGGAGCTCGGGGGGAGCTTTCTTT
TRBV12-3/TRBV12-4	NA	TRBJ2-7	NA	CASSLPGGDEQYF	TGTGCCAGCAGTTTACCAGGAGGCGACGAGCAGTACTTC
TRBV4-3	NA	TRBJ1-1	few	CASSQDPLNTEAFF	TGCGCCAGCAGCCAAGATCCTCTGAACACTGAAGCTTTCTTT
TRBV27	TRBD1	TRBJ1-4	NA	CASSFTPGQGGEKLFF	TGTGCCAGCAGTTTTACACCGGGACAGGGGGGTGAAAAACTGTTTTTT
TRBV16	TRBD1	TRBJ2-2	NA	CASSQSPQGAGGELFF	TGTGCCAGCAGCCAATCCCCACAGGGGGCCGGCGGGGAGCTGTTTTTT
TRBV7-9	TRBD1	TRBJ2-7	NA	CASSPGTGGEQYF	TGTGCCAGCAGCCCCGGGACAGGGGGCGAGCAGTACTTC
TRBV6-5	TRBD2	TRBJ2-1	NA	CASSYGRGVLNNEQFF	TGTGCCAGCAGTTATGGTCGGGGGGTTTTAAACAATGAGCAGTTCTTC
TRBV19	TRBD1	TRBJ2-3	NA	CASSKGQLFSDTQYF	TGTGCCAGTAGTAAGGGACAGCTCTTTTCAGATACGCAGTATTTT
TRBV28	TRBD1	TRBJ1-4	NA	CASSLGTGGLFF	TGTGCCAGCAGTTTAGGGACAGGGGGACTGTTTTTT
TRBV9	NA	TRBJ1-4	NA	CASSVGVSTNEKLFF	TGTGCCAGCAGCGTAGGCGTATCAACTAATGAAAAACTGTTTTTT
TRBV4-1	NA	TRBJ2-5	NA	CASSQDGTRQETQYF	TGCGCCAGCAGCCAAGATGGAACTAGACAAGAGACCCAGTACTTC
TRBV7-6	TRBD2	TRBJ2-1	NA	CASSLGLAGPISYNEQFF	TGTGCCAGCAGCTTAGGACTAGCGGGGCCTATCTCCTACAATGAGCAGTTCTTC
TRBV20-1	NA	TRBJ2-1	NA	CSARDGTTQVF	TGCAGTGCTAGAGACGGGACAACCCAGGTCTTC
TRBV4-1	NA	TRBJ1-3	NA	CASSQAFTRGGNTIYF	TGCGCCAGCAGCCAAGCTTTCACTCGAGGAGGAAACACCATATATTTT
TRBV4-2	NA	TRBJ2-1	few	CASSQFSSGDNEQFF	TGTGCCAGCAGCCAATTTTCTTCAGGTGACAATGAGCAGTTCTTC
TRBV28	TRBD2	TRBJ2-3	NA	CASSLLASGRISTQYF	TGTGCCAGCAGTTTATTGGCTAGCGGGCGGATATCGACGCAGTATTTT
TRBV5-6	NA	TRBJ1-3	medium-sized	CASSSASARGLYFGNTIYF	TGTGCCAGCAGCTCCGCCTCAGCCAGGGGCCTCTACTTTGGAAACACCATATATTTT
TRBV24-1	TRBD2	TRBJ2-1	once	CATGRVSGSYNEQFF	TGTGCCACCGGGCGGGTTAGCGGGAGCTACAATGAGCAGTTCTTC
TRBV19	TRBD1	TRBJ1-5	NA	CASSPPTGGVGQPQHF	TGTGCCAGTAGTCCTCCTACAGGGGGCGTAGGTCAGCCCCAGCATTTT